The 15 T cell receptor beta chains in this list originate from one sample, sequenced in a study of T-cell reconstitution after alpha-beta-depleted transplantation in children. It was with unique molecular identifiers that the TCRbeta library was prepared. TCRdb called the PCR reads again in MiXCR, with one record for every CDR3 protein. The sample carries around 580,000 distinct CDR3 sequences, 23% recorded once. Sequences were derived from PBMCs, mostly from graft donor cells, sampled 360 days after TCRalphabeta/CD19-depleted stem cell transplant. Receptors were obtained from a boy under three years old who had a stem cell transplant for acute myeloid leukemia, so the T cells may come from the graft donor.

A word on this clonotype: Since a much larger clone is just one base distant, this may be a read error. The conserved phenylalanine or tryptophan normally closing the CDR3 is absent here, so this likely arose from a read error. The chain has TRBV3-1 and TRBJ2-1, with 8 bases identical to TRBD2. Germline assignment: CDR1 LGHDT and CDR2 YNNKEL (reference sequence). CDR3 length: 14 residues. Losses at the gene ends were 6 bases for V and 5 bases for J; bases not matched to a gene: 6. The CDR3 nucleotides read TGTGCCAGCAGTCGACTAGCGAAGGACAATGAGCAGTTCGTC. Translated: CASSRLAKDNEQFV.

Many counts were recorded for this clonotype. The chain joins TRBV5-4 to TRBJ1-2; a weak D match, TRBD1 (5 bases). The V gene's germline CDR1 is SGHNT and CDR2 YYREEE (reference sequence). V lost 3 bases and J lost 4, with 16 bases in between. The CDR3 consists of 15 residues. The CDR3 DNA is TGTGCCAGCAGCTCTCAGCCTGACAGCCCCTATGGCTACACCTTC. It encodes CASSSQPDSPYGYTF.

This clonotype was seen a handful of times. The genes are TRBV18 and TRBJ2-6; maybe TRBD1 (5 bases). The CDR3 totals 16 residues. Germline CDR1 and CDR2: KGHSH and LQKENI. Trimming took off 0 bases at V and 2 bases at J, with 8 bases between the two ends. The CDR3 protein is CASSPPVGAGANVLTF. The CDR3 bases are TGTGCCAGCTCACCACCAGTAGGGGCTGGGGCCAACGTCCTGACTTTC.

This rearrangement joins TRBV7-8 to TRBJ2-5, with D possibly TRBD1 on 8 matching bases. CDR1 is SGHVS and CDR2 is FQNEAQ in the germline V gene. The CDR3 consists of 14 residues. Between the trimmed V and J ends, which lost 5 bases and 5 bases, there was a span of 15 bases. Here the CDR3 DNA reads TGTGCCAGCAGCCGTGGACAGGGAGGGGAGACCCAGTACTTC. This sequence encodes CASSRGQGGETQYF.

This rearrangement joins TRBV10-3 to TRBJ2-3; 10 bases are a match to TRBD1. Unmatched junction bases numbered 3, after V lost 3 bases and J lost 0 bases. The CDR3 contains 16 residues. Per germline, CDR1 ENHRY and CDR2 SYGVKD. CDR3 amino acids: CAISDPGQGSTDTQYF. CDR3 nucleotides: TGTGCCATCAGTGATCCGGGACAGGGGAGCACAGATACGCAGTATTTT.

The chain joins TRBV20-1 to TRBJ1-5; the match to TRBD1 covers 7 bases. Germline V CDR1 and CDR2: DFQATT, SNEGSKA (reference sequence). The V and J ends lost 6 bases and 4 bases, in that order; junction bases with no gene match: 12. CDR3 length: 15 residues. CDR3 loop: CSATTGTARNQPQHF. The DNA for the CDR3 is TGCAGTGCCACAACCGGGACAGCTAGGAATCAGCCCCAGCATTTT.

The rearrangement joins TRBV28 to TRBJ2-2, with D possibly matching TRBD1 (6 bases). Germline CDR1 reads MDHEN; CDR2 reads SYDVKM. The CDR3 is 15 amino acids. Trimming pared 8 bases from V and 3 bases from J, leaving 16 bases between. As DNA, the CDR3 is TGTGCCAGCCACTCAATAGGACAGTACACCGGGGAGCTGTTTTTT. This gives the protein CASHSIGQYTGELFF. Together with reference TRBV28 and TRBJ2-2, the CDR3 gives the full variable domain: DVKVTQSSRYLVKRTGEKVFLECVQDMDHENMFWYRQDPGLGLRLIYFSYDVKMKEKGDIPEGYSVSREKKERFSLILESASTNQTSMYLCASHSIGQYTGELFFGEGSRLTVL.

This clonotype was counted many times. This chain joins TRBV7-8 and TRBJ2-3; D may be TRBD1 (5 bases). CDR3 size: 15 residues. V was clipped by 7 bases and J by 0 bases, with 14 bases between them. Per the germline V gene, CDR1 is SGHVS and CDR2 is FQNEAQ. This CDR3 is CASTNQGRSTDTQYF. CDR3 sequence (DNA): TGTGCCAGCACAAACCAGGGCCGAAGCACAGATACGCAGTATTTT.

The CDR3 reads CASSEGGLAYNEQFF. The CDR3 DNA reads TGTGCCAGCAGTGAAGGGGGACTAGCCTACAATGAGCAGTTCTTC. The chain carries TRBV2 and TRBJ2-1, with 8 bases lining up with TRBD2. This CDR3 has 15 residues. CDR1 is SNHLY, CDR2 FYNNEI, per germline. Trimming removed 1 base from V and 2 bases from J; junction bases left unmatched: 1.

This clonotype was observed at least ten times. This chain uses TRBV7-8 with TRBJ2-7; the D gene is possibly TRBD2 (5 bases). CDR1 is SGHVS, CDR2 FQNEAQ, per germline. Trimming cost V 5 bases and J 0 bases, with 17 bases left between them. CDR3 length equals 16 residues. The CDR3 loop is CASSPLARVSSYEQYF. The CDR3 nucleotides are TGTGCCAGCAGCCCCCTAGCACGGGTAAGCTCCTACGAGCAGTACTTC.

This chain links TRBV4-2 with TRBJ1-1; D uncertain. CDR1 and CDR2 (germline): LGHNA, YNFKEQ. The ends were cut back, 0 bases at V and 1 base at J, with 6 bases in the middle. The CDR3 is made up of 14 amino acids. In DNA form, the CDR3 reads TGTGCCAGCAGCCAAGAGACACCGAACACTGAAGCTTTCTTT. Its protein product is CASSQETPNTEAFF.

The rearrangement uses TRBV28 and TRBJ1-5; D is perhaps TRBD1 (5 bases). There are 12 residues in the CDR3. Trimming took off 8 bases at V and 4 bases at J, with 9 bases between the two ends. CDR1 and CDR2 (germline): MDHEN, SYDVKM. The chain's CDR3 is CASVGGNQPQHF. The CDR3 DNA follows: TGTGCCAGCGTGGGGGGAAATCAGCCCCAGCATTTT.

This clonotype has just a few counts. This chain joins TRBV5-1 and TRBJ2-1, with TRBD2 matching over 7 bases. V gave up 0 bases and J gave up 5 bases; unmatched junction bases: 2. Germline-derived CDR1 and CDR2 are SGHRS and YFSETQ. The CDR3 is 14 residues long. DNA of the CDR3: TGCGCCAGCAGCTTGGAGGCGGGGGACAATGAGCAGTTCTTC. Protein sequence: CASSLEAGDNEQFF. Looking up the rest from reference TRBV5-1 and TRBJ2-1 gives the full variable domain: KAGVTQTPRYLIKTRGQQVTLSCSPISGHRSVSWYQQTPGQGLQFLFEYFSETQRNKGNFPGRFSGRQFSNSRSEMNVSTLELGDSALYLCASSLEAGDNEQFFGPGTRLTVL.

This clonotype occurred a few times. This chain links TRBV6-5 with TRBJ1-4; D call uncertain. The germline V gene has CDR1 MNHEY and CDR2 SVGAGI. This CDR3 has 15 amino acids. Trimming shortened V by 0 bases and J by 8 bases, and 13 bases separated the two germline ends. CDR3 sequence: CASSYSRAGLEKLFF. In nucleotides, the CDR3 is TGTGCCAGCAGTTACTCGAGGGCGGGTTTGGAAAAACTGTTTTTT.

This clonotype was counted many times. The chain couples TRBV5-1 to TRBJ2-4, with TRBD1 identical over 7 bases. The CDR3 is made up of 15 amino acids. CDR1 and CDR2 from the germline V gene are SGHRS and YFSETQ. V trimming: 5 bases; J trimming: 2 bases; junction bases outside the gene matches: 7. The CDR3 DNA reads TGCGCCAGCAGTTTCGAGGGGGCGTCCAAAAACATTCAGTACTTC. Translation: CASSFEGASKNIQYF.